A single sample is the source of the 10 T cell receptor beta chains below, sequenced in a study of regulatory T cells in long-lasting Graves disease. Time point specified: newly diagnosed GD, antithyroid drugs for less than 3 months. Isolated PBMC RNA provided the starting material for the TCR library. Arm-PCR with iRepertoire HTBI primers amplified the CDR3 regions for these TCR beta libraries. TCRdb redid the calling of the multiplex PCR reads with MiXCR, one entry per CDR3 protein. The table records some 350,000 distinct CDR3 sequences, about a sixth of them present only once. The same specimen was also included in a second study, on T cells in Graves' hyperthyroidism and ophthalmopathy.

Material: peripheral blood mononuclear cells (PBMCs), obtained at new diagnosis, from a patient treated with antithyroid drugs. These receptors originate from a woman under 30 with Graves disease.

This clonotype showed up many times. CDR3 nucleotide sequence: TGTGCCAGCAGCGCAACACATCTCAATCAGCCCCAGCATTTT. It specifies CASSATHLNQPQHF. The V gene is TRBV5-5, the J gene TRBJ1-5; no clear D. CDR1 is SGHKS, CDR2 YYEKEE, per germline (reference sequence). The CDR3 has 14 residues. Deletions cut 4 bases from V and 3 bases from J, with 11 bases between.

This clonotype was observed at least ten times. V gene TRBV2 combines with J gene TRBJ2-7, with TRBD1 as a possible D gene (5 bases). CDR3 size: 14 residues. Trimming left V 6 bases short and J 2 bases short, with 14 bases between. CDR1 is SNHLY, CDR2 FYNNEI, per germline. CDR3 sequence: CASRAGPSTYEQYF. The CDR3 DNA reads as TGTGCCAGCAGGGCAGGGCCGTCAACCTACGAGCAGTACTTC.

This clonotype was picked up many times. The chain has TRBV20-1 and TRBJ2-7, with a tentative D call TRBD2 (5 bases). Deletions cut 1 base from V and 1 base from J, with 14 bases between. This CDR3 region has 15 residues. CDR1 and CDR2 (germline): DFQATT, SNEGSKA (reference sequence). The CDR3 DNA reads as TGCAGTGCTAGAGCTAAGGGTCTAGCATCCTACGAGCAGTACTTC. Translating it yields CSARAKGLASYEQYF.

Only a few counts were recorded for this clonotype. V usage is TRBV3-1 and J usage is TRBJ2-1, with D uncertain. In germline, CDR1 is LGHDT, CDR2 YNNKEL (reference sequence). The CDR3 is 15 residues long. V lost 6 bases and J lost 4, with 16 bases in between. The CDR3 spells CASSERTAGYNEQFF. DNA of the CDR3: TGTGCCAGCAGTGAAAGGACGGCAGGTTACAATGAGCAGTTCTTC.

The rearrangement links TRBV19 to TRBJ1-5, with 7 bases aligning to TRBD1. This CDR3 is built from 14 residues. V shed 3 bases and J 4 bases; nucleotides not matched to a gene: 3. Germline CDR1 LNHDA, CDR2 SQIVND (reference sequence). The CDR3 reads CASSMGTANQPQHF. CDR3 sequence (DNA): TGTGCCAGTAGTATGGGGACAGCTAATCAGCCCCAGCATTTT.

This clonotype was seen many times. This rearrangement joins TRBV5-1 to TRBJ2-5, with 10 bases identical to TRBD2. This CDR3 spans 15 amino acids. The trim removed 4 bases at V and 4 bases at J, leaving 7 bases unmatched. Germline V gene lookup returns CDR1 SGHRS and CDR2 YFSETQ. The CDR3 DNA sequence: TGCGCCAGCAGCCGGTCGGCTAGCGGGGGAGAGACCCAGTACTTC. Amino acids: CASSRSASGGETQYF.

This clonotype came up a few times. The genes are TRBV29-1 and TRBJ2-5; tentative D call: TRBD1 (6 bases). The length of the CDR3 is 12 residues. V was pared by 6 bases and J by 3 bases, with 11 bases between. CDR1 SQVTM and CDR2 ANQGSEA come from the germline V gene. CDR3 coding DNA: TGCAGCGTACCCCGGACAGAAGAGACCCAGTACTTC. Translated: CSVPRTEETQYF.

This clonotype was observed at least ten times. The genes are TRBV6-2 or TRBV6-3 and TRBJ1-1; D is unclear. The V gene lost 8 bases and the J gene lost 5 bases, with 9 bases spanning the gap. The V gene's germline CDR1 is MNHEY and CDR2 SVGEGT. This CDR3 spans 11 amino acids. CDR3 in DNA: TGTGCCAGCCGACATTTTACTGAAGCTTTCTTT. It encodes CASRHFTEAFF.

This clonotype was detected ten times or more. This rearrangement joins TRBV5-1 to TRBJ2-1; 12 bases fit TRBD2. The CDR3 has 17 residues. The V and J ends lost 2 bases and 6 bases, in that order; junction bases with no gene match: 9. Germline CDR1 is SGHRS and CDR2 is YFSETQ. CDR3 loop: CASSFASGTSGSNEQFF. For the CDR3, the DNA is TGCGCCAGCAGCTTCGCCTCCGGGACTAGCGGGTCCAATGAGCAGTTCTTC.

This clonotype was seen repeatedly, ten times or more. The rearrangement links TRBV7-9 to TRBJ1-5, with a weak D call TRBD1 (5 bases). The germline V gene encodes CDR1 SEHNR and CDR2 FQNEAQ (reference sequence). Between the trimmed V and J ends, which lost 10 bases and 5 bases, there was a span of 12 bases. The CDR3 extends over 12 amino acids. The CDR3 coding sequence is TGTGCCACGGGGGAGGGTTATCAGCCCCAGCATTTT. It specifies CATGEGYQPQHF.